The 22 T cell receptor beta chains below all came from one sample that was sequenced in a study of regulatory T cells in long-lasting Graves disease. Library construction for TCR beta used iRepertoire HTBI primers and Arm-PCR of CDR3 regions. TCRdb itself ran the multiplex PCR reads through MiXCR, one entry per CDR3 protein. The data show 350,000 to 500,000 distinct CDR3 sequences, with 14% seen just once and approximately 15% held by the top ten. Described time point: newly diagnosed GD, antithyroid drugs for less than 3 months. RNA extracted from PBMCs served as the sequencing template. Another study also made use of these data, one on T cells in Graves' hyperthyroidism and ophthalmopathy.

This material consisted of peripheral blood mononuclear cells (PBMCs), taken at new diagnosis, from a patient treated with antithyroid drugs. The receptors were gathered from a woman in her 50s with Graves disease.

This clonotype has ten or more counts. DNA of the CDR3: TGTGCCTGGAGTGTCACGGGAGGAGGAGGAAATGAGCAGTTCTTC. It is translated as CAWSVTGGGGNEQFF. The chain couples TRBV30 to TRBJ2-1; 7 positions match TRBD2. Trimming at V came to 0 bases and at J to 7 bases, leaving 9 bases not matched to a gene. CDR1 GTSNPN and CDR2 SVGIG come from the germline V gene (reference sequence). This CDR3 has 15 residues.

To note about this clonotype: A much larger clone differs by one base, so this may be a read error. The CDR3 spells CASSLSGRRGKLFF. The CDR3 region has the DNA TGTGCCAGCAGTTTAAGTGGGAGGCGGGGAAAACTGTTTTTT. V gene TRBV28 combines with J gene TRBJ1-4; no clear D. From germline, CDR1 is MDHEN and CDR2 SYDVKM. The CDR3 contains 14 residues. V lost 2 bases and J 10 bases, leaving 14 bases between the germline ends.

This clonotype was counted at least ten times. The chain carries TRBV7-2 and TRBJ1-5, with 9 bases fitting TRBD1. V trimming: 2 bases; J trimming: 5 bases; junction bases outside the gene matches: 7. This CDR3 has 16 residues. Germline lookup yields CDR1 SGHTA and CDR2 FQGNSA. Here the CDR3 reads CASSLRPGQGYQPQHF. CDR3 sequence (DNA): TGTGCCAGCAGCTTACGACCGGGACAGGGCTATCAGCCCCAGCATTTT.

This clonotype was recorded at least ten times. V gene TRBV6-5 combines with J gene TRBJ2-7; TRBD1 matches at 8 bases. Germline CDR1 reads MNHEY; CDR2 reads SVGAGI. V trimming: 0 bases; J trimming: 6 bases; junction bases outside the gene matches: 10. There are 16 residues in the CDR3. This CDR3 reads CASSYSTQGARFEQYF. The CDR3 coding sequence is TGTGCCAGCAGTTACTCGACCCAGGGGGCGCGTTTCGAGCAGTACTTC.

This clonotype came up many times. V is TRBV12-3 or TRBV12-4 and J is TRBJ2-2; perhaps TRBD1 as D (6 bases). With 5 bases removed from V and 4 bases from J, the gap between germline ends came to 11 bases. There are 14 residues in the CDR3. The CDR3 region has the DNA TGTGCCAGCAGTGAACAGGGCTCCACCGGGGAGCTGTTTTTT. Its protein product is CASSEQGSTGELFF.

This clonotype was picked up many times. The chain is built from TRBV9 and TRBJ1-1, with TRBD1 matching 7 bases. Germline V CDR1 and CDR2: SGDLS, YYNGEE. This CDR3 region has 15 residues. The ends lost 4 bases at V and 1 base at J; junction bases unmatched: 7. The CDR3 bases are TGTGCCAGCAGCTTTTCGACAGGGAAGAACACTGAAGCTTTCTTT. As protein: CASSFSTGKNTEAFF.

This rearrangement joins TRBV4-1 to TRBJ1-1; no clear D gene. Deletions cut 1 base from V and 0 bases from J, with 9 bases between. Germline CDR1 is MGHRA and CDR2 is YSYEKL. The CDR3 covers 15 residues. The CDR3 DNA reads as TGCGCCAGCAGCCAAGGGTGGGGTATGAACACTGAAGCTTTCTTT. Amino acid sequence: CASSQGWGMNTEAFF.

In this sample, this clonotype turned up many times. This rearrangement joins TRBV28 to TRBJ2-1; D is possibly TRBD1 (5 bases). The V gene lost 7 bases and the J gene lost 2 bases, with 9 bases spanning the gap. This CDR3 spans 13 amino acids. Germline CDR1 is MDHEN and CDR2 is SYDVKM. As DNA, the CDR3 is TGTGCCAGCATCGACAGTACCTACAATGAGCAGTTCTTC. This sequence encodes CASIDSTYNEQFF.

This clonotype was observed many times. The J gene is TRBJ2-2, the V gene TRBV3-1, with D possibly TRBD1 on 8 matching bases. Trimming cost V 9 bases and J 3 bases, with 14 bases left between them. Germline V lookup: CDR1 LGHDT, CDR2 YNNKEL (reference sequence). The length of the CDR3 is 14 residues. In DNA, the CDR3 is TGTGCCAGTACCACAGGGGGGGACACCGGGGAGCTGTTTTTT. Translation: CASTTGGDTGELFF.

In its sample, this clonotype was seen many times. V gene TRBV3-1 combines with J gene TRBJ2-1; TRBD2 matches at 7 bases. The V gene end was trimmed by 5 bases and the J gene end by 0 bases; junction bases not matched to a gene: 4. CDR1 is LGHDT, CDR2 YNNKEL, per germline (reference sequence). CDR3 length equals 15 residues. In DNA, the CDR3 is TGTGCCAGCAGCGCTAGCGGCGGCTCCTACAATGAGCAGTTCTTC. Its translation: CASSASGGSYNEQFF.

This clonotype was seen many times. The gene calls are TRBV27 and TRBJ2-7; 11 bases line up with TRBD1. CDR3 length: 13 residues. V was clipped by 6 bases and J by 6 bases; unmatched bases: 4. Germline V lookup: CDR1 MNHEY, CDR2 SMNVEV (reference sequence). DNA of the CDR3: TGTGCCAGCAGGGGGGACAGGGGGTCCGAGCAGTACTTC. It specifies CASRGDRGSEQYF.

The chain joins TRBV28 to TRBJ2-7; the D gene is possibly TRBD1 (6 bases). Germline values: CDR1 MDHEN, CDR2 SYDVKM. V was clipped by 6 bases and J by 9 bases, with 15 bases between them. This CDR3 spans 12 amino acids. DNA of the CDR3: TGTGCCAGCAGCCTTACAGGGAGCATGCAGTACTTC. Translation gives CASSLTGSMQYF.

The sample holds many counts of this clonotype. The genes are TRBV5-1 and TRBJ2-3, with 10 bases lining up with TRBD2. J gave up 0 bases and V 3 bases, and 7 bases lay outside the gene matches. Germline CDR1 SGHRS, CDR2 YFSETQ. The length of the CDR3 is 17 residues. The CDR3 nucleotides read TGCGCCAGCAGCTCGGAGCTAGCGGGAGCTAGCACAGATACGCAGTATTTT. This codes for CASSSELAGASTDTQYF.

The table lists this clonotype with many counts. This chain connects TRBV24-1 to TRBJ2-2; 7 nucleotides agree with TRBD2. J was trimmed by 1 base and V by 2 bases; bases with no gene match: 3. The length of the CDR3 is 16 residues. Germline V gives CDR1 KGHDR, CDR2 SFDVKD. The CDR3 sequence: CATSDWSSGNTGELFF. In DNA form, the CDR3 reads TGTGCCACCAGTGATTGGTCTAGCGGGAACACCGGGGAGCTGTTTTTT.

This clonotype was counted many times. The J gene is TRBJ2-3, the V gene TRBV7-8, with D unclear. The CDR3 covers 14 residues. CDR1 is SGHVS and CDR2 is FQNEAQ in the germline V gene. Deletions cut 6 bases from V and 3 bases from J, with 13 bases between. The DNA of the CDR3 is TGTGCCAGCAGGGCTGGGGTAGCAACAGATACGCAGTATTTT. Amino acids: CASRAGVATDTQYF.

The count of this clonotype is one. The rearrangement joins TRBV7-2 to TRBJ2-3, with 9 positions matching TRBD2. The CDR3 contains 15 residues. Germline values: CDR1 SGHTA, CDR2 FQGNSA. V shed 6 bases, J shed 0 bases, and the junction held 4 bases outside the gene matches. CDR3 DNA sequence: TGTGCCAGCAGGATCGGGACTAGCAGCACAGATACGCAGTATTTT. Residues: CASRIGTSSTDTQYF.

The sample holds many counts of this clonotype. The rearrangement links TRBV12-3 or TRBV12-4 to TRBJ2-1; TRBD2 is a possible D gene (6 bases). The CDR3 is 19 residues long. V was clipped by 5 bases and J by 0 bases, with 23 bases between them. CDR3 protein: CASSPRSSGPTSSYNEQFF. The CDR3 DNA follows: TGTGCCAGCAGTCCCCGTTCCAGCGGGCCGACAAGCTCCTACAATGAGCAGTTCTTC.

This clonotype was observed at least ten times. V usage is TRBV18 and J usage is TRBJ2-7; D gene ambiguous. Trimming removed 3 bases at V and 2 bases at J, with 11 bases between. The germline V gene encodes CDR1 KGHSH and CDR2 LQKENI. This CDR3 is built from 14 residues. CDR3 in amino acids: CASSPVGKAYEQYF. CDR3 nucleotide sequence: TGTGCCAGCTCACCTGTTGGCAAAGCCTACGAGCAGTACTTC.

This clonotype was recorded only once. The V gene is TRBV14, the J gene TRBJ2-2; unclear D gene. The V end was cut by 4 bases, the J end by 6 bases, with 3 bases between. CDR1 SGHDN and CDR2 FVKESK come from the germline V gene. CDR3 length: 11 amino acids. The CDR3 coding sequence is TGTGCCAGCAGCCGTTCCGGGGAGCTGTTTTTT. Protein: CASSRSGELFF. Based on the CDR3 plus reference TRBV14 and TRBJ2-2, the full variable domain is EAGVTQFPSHSVIEKGQTVTLRCDPISGHDNLYWYRRVMGKEIKFLLHFVKESKQDESGMPNNRFLAERTGGTYSTLKVQPAELEDSGVYFCASSRSGELFFGEGSRLTVL.

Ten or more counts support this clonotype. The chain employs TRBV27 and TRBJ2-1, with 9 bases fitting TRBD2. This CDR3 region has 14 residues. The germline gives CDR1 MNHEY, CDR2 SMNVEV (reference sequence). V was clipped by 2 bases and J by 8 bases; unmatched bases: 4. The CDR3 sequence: CASSLGTSTDEQFF. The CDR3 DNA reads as TGTGCCAGCAGTTTAGGGACTAGCACCGATGAGCAGTTCTTC.

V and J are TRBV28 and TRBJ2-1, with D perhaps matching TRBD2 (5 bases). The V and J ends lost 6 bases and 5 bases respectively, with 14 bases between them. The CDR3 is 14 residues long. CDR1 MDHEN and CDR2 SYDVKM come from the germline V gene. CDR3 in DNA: TGTGCCAGCAGGGGTAGCGCCAGGAACAATGAGCAGTTCTTC. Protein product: CASRGSARNNEQFF. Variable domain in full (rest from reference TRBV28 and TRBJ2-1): DVKVTQSSRYLVKRTGEKVFLECVQDMDHENMFWYRQDPGLGLRLIYFSYDVKMKEKGDIPEGYSVSREKKERFSLILESASTNQTSMYLCASRGSARNNEQFFGPGTRLTVL.

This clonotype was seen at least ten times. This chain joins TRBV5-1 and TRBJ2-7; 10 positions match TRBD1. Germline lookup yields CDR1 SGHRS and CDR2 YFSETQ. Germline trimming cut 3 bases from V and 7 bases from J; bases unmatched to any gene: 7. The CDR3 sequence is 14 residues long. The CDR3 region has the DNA TGCGCCAGCAGCTGGAGGGACAGGGGAGGGGAGCAGTACTTC. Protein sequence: CASSWRDRGGEQYF.